The present entry profiles one TCR beta chain with its context. V gave up 7 bases and J gave up 9 bases; unmatched junction bases: 5. Germline V gene lookup returns CDR1 WNHNN and CDR2 SYGVQD (reference sequence). The CDR3 is 14 amino acids. TCRdb's copy holds only in-frame clones and misses some; the assay was immunoSEQ multiplex PCR. The profile shows about 230,000 clones, about 86% of them singletons. This sample is part of a study of blood T cell repertoires in COVID-19. About the study: Donors in the United States, Italy and Spain gave samples during acute or convalescent COVID-19. T cells, B-cell-depleted T cells, or PBMCs supplied cDNA or gDNA.

Sample: peripheral blood. The chain couples TRBV10-1 to TRBJ2-1, with 14 bases identical to TRBD2. The origin of this receptor is a man aged 40-49 years with active or convalescent COVID-19. The CDR3 sequence: CASTGTSGRGEQFF. The CDR3 DNA reads TGCGCCAGCACCGGGACTAGCGGGAGAGGTGAGCAGTTCTTC.